This T cell receptor beta chain emerged from a study of T-cell reconstitution after alpha-beta-depleted transplantation in children. With regard to this clonotype: Its cognate antigen is unknown.

Unique molecular identifiers tagged the TCRbeta library. TCRdb analysed the PCR reads with MiXCR anew, one entry per CDR3 protein. The data hold 95,000 to 150,000 distinct CDR3 sequences, with around 23% observed a single time. The CDR3 contains 19 residues. J gave up 8 bases and V 4 bases, and 16 bases lay outside the gene matches. Germline V CDR1 and CDR2: MDHEN, SYDVKM. Findings and caveats of the study: After transplant, high TCRbeta diversity at day 60 in some patients arose from surviving recipient T cells and thymic progenitors. One year after transplant, T-cell counts and diversity came mostly from newly produced T cells. Several hundred expanded graft clones reportedly were the source of alpha-beta T cells about two months after transplant.

The rearrangement joins TRBV28 to TRBJ2-1, with 14 bases identical to TRBD2. The sequence came from a male patient aged 2 to 10 who had a stem cell transplant for chronic granulomatous disease, so the T cells may come from the graft donor. Sequenced material: PBMCs, mostly from graft donor cells, taken 180 days after TCRalphabeta/CD19-depleted stem cell transplant. In DNA, the CDR3 is TGTGCCAGCAGTTCCACCCTCCCCGGGACTAGCGGGAGTTTGGATGAGCAGTTCTTC. This sequence encodes CASSSTLPGTSGSLDEQFF.